The 19 T cell receptor beta chains below were found in one sample sequenced in a study of blood T cell repertoires in COVID-19. Clones were read by immunoSEQ multiplex PCR, and TCRdb kept only the in-frame ones, dropping some. The sample carries 20,000 to 25,000 clones, roughly 76% recorded once. The sequenced sample was peripheral blood. The receptors shown here come from a woman of 80 years or more with acute or convalescent COVID-19.

The chain joins TRBV3-1 (or the pseudogene TRBV3-2) to TRBJ2-1; D gene uncertain. The CDR3 covers 14 residues. Trimming took 5 bases from V and 8 from J, leaving 16 bases between them. Germline CDR1 reads LGHDT; CDR2 reads YNNKEL (reference sequence). The CDR3 DNA reads as TGTGCCAGCAGCTCTTGGTTTGGGCCCTATGAGCAGTTCTTC. Protein product: CASSSWFGPYEQFF.

This clone was counted once. This chain links TRBV4-1 with TRBJ1-3; 8 nucleotides agree with TRBD1. V lost 4 bases and J lost 4; bases outside the gene matches: 3. The CDR3 is 14 residues long. Per the germline V gene, CDR1 is MGHRA and CDR2 is YSYEKL. CDR3 loop: CASSLDRVGNTIYF. CDR3 in DNA: TGCGCCAGCAGCCTGGACAGGGTCGGAAACACCATATATTTT.

The sample holds a few counts of this clone. The V call is TRBV5-6, the J call TRBJ1-3; possible D gene TRBD1, 5 bases. From germline, CDR1 is SGHDT and CDR2 YYEEEE. V was pared by 1 base and J by 10 bases, with 21 bases between. The CDR3 has 16 residues. Here the CDR3 reads CASSLWSGGLTWTIYF. DNA for the CDR3: TGTGCCAGCAGCTTGTGGAGCGGGGGACTCACTTGGACCATATATTTT.

This clone was detected a few times. The rearrangement links TRBV5-4 to TRBJ1-2; TRBD1 aligns across 7 bases. Germline V gene lookup returns CDR1 SGHNT and CDR2 YYREEE (reference sequence). The CDR3 spans 15 residues. The V and J ends lost 4 bases and 5 bases, in that order; junction bases with no gene match: 11. The CDR3 nucleotides are TGTGCCAGCAGCCCCCGGACAGGTGATGGATATGGCTACACCTTC. It yields the protein CASSPRTGDGYGYTF.

This clone was observed a handful of times. The chain joins TRBV4-2 to TRBJ2-2; D gene unclear. The CDR3 spans 17 residues. V was shortened by 0 bases and J by 5 bases, with 16 bases between the two germline ends. CDR1 is LGHNA, CDR2 YNFKEQ, per germline. CDR3 in DNA: TGTGCCAGCAGCCAAGATTGGTTTGGAGAGGAAACCGGGGAGCTGTTTTTT. Translated, it gives CASSQDWFGEETGELFF.

The chain combines TRBV11-2 with TRBJ1-1; D might be TRBD1 (5 bases). CDR3 length equals 15 residues. Germline loops: CDR1 SGHAT, CDR2 FQNNGV. V gave up 5 bases and J gave up 1 base, with 14 bases separating them. The CDR3 DNA reads as TGTGCCAGCAGCCTATACCCCCAGGGGAACACTGAAGCTTTCTTT. Translation: CASSLYPQGNTEAFF.

This clone came up a few times. This chain connects TRBV6-5 to TRBJ1-4; the D gene is possibly TRBD1 (5 bases). Germline V CDR1 and CDR2: MNHEY, SVGAGI. The CDR3 consists of 12 residues. V lost 10 bases and J lost 4, with 10 bases in between. CDR3 coding DNA: TGTGCCACGACAGCACTTAATGAAAAACTGTTTTTT. Amino acid sequence: CATTALNEKLFF.

This chain connects TRBV19 to TRBJ2-1, with 10 bases aligning to TRBD2. CDR1 LNHDA and CDR2 SQIVND come from the germline V gene (reference sequence). The V segment lost 6 bases and the J segment 7 bases; nucleotides outside the gene matches: 9. CDR3 size: 15 residues. CDR3 loop: CASRALAGVENEQFF. CDR3 coding DNA: TGTGCCAGTAGAGCTCTAGCGGGGGTGGAGAATGAGCAGTTCTTC.

This sequence joins TRBV10-3 and TRBJ1-5; 9 bases map to TRBD1. Germline V lookup: CDR1 ENHRY, CDR2 SYGVKD. V lost 6 bases to trimming and J lost 5 bases; unmatched junction nucleotides: 2. The CDR3 is made up of 13 amino acids. CDR3 region: CAIRDRGDQPQHF. The CDR3 DNA sequence: TGTGCCATCAGGGACAGGGGAGATCAGCCCCAGCATTTT.

The rearrangement uses TRBV7-2 and TRBJ2-2; D is unclear. CDR3 length: 15 residues. Between the trimmed V and J ends, which lost 3 bases and 5 bases, there was a span of 13 bases. From germline, CDR1 is SGHTA and CDR2 FQGNSA. As DNA, the CDR3 is TGTGCCAGCAGCTTTAGAGGCCCTGGGACCGGGGAGCTGTTTTTT. It translates to CASSFRGPGTGELFF.

This chain uses TRBV18 with TRBJ1-4, with D possibly being TRBD1 (5 bases). CDR1 is KGHSH, CDR2 LQKENI, per germline. The CDR3 covers 14 residues. V lost 0 bases, J lost 7 bases, and 9 bases lay in between. This CDR3 reads CASSPPQGGEKLFF. For the CDR3, the DNA is TGTGCCAGCTCACCACCGCAGGGAGGTGAAAAACTGTTTTTT.

The J gene is TRBJ1-5, the V gene TRBV2; D call uncertain. CDR1 is SNHLY, CDR2 FYNNEI, per germline. This CDR3 comprises 14 residues. Trimming left V 4 bases short and J 2 bases short, with 9 bases between. CDR3 nucleotides: TGTGCCAGCAGTGGAGGGTACGGCAATCAGCCCCAGCATTTT. Translated: CASSGGYGNQPQHF.

V is TRBV4-2 and J is TRBJ1-2; possibly TRBD1 for D (6 bases). V was cut by 4 bases and J by 4 bases, with 22 bases left in between. Germline V gene data show CDR1 as LGHNA and CDR2 as YNFKEQ. This CDR3 has 17 residues. Written as DNA, the CDR3 is TGTGCCAGCAGCCTTCAAGCGACGAGGACAGCAGTCTATGGCTACACCTTC. It encodes CASSLQATRTAVYGYTF.

This CDR3 reads CASSLEILGELFF. The CDR3 DNA reads TGTGCCAGCAGCTTAGAAATCCTCGGGGAGCTGTTTTTT. The rearrangement joins TRBV7-6 to TRBJ2-2, with D unclear. The CDR3 is 13 residues long. In germline, CDR1 is SGHVS, CDR2 FNYEAQ. V shed 1 base and J shed 7 bases, with 7 bases lying between them.

The V gene is TRBV5-5, the J gene TRBJ2-5; D may be TRBD2 (5 bases). From germline, CDR1 is SGHKS and CDR2 YYEKEE (reference sequence). CDR3 length: 14 amino acids. The V and J ends lost 0 bases and 4 bases respectively, with 10 bases between them. CDR3 amino acids: CASSLASSVETQYF. In DNA form, the CDR3 reads TGTGCCAGCAGCTTGGCAAGTAGCGTAGAGACCCAGTACTTC.

The V gene is TRBV5-1, the J gene TRBJ1-1; no firm D call. V shed 1 base and J shed 4 bases, with 11 bases lying between them. The CDR3 is made up of 14 amino acids. Germline V CDR1 and CDR2: SGHRS, YFSETQ. The CDR3 region has the DNA TGCGCCAGCAGCTTGATTCCAGGAGGCACTGAAGCTTTCTTT. Translated, it gives CASSLIPGGTEAFF.

This chain joins TRBV11-2 and TRBJ1-2; D gene uncertain. The CDR3 contains 12 residues. From germline, CDR1 is SGHAT and CDR2 FQNNGV. V lost 5 bases and J lost 5, with 9 bases in between. CDR3 region: CASSNGSYGYTF. The DNA of the CDR3 is TGTGCCAGCAGCAACGGGAGTTATGGCTACACCTTC.

V gene TRBV9 combines with J gene TRBJ2-5; D is uncertain. The CDR3 is 14 amino acids. Trimming stripped 0 bases from V and 4 bases from J, with 10 bases between. Per the germline V gene, CDR1 is SGDLS and CDR2 is YYNGEE. This chain's CDR3 is CASSVDSVRETQYF. DNA of the CDR3: TGTGCCAGCAGCGTAGACTCTGTTCGAGAGACCCAGTACTTC.

This rearrangement joins TRBV19 to TRBJ1-2; weak D call: TRBD1 (5 bases). Trimming took off 5 bases at V and 0 bases at J, with 13 bases between the two ends. The length of the CDR3 is 15 residues. Germline-derived CDR1 and CDR2 are LNHDA and SQIVND (reference sequence). The CDR3 bases are TGTGCCAGTAGTGAAACAGGTGCCCCTAACTATGGCTACACCTTC. This codes for CASSETGAPNYGYTF.